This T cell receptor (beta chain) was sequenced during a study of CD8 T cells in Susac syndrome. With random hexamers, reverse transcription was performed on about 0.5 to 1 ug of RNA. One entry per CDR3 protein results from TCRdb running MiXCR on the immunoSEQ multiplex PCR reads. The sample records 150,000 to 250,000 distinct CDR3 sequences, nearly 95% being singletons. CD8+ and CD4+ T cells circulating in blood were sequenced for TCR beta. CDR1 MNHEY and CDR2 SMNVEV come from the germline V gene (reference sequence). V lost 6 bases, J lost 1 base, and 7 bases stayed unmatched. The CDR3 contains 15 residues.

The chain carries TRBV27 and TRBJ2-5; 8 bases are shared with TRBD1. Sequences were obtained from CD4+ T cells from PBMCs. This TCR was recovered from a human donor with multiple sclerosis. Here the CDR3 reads CASRPLDRAQETQYF. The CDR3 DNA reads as TGTGCCAGCAGACCATTGGACAGGGCCCAAGAGACCCAGTACTTC.